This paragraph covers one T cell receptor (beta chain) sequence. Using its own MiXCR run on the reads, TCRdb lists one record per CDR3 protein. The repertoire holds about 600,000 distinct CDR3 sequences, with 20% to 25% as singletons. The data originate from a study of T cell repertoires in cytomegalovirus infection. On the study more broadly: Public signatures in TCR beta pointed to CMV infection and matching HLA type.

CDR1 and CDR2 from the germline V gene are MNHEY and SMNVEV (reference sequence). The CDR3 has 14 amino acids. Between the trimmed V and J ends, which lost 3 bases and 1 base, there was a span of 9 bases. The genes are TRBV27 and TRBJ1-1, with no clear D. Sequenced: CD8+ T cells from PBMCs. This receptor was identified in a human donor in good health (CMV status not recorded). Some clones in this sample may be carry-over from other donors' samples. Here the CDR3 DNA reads TGTGCCAGCAGTTTGACCCGACAGAACACTGAAGCTTTCTTT. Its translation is CASSLTRQNTEAFF.